This T cell receptor (beta chain) was obtained from a study of blood T cell repertoires in COVID-19. Study as a whole: The United States, Italy and Spain supplied acute and convalescent COVID-19 samples. From T cells, B-cell-depleted T cells, or PBMCs came the material, which was cDNA or gDNA.

From germline, CDR1 is LNHDA and CDR2 SQIVND (reference sequence). The V end lost 3 bases, the J end lost 2 bases, and 10 bases lay between the germline ends. The CDR3 has 14 amino acids. With respect to this clone: Other nucleotide sequences in the sample specify the same CDR3.

Original analysis: It was from reference gene primer amplification that nucleated cell counts were estimated. The repertoire was sequenced with immunoSEQ multiplex PCR; TCRdb's copy has only in-frame clones and lacks some. The D gene and trimming were derived from the DNA, and the V and J assignments and clone size from that table. The sample shows roughly 180,000 clones, around 81% of them seen only once. In Seattle, patients joined the study during active infection and were tracked longitudinally. The gene calls are TRBV19 and TRBJ1-2; unclear D gene. The sequencing input was peripheral blood. This receptor was identified in a woman aged 40 to 50 with COVID-19, enrolled during active disease. Here the CDR3 reads CASSIGSGNYGYTF. In DNA, the CDR3 is TGTGCCAGTAGTATCGGCTCAGGAAACTATGGCTACACCTTC.